Listed below are T cell receptor beta chains from one sample, sequenced in a study of cytomegalovirus exposure and HLA in healthy donors. The assay was immunoSEQ multiplex PCR, and TCRdb's table has in-frame clones only and misses some. The sample shows 150,000 or so clones, around nine tenths of them seen only once. The sample comprised PBMCs. Receptor source: a man aged 18 to 35 in good health and CMV-seropositive. Each CDR3 is given with its conserved first and last residue. D genes are given only for firm matches. Clone size is given for some rows only: seen once, a few or many times, or a class if the clone is expanded.

clone_size: NA; d_call: NA; j_call: TRBJ1-1; v_call: TRBV28; cdr3_nt: TGTGCCAGCAGTGTCCAGGGAACTGAAGCTTTCTTT; cdr3_aa: CASSVQGTEAFF
clone_size: NA; d_call: TRBD2; j_call: TRBJ2-1; v_call: TRBV5-1; cdr3_nt: TGCGCCAGCAGCCCCGAACCGCTGACTAGCGGGAGGGGCAATGAGCAGTTCTTC; cdr3_aa: CASSPEPLTSGRGNEQFF
clone_size: NA; d_call: NA; j_call: TRBJ1-2; v_call: TRBV5-6; cdr3_nt: TGTGCCAGCAGGGGGGCCTCGAGGGGCTACACCTTC; cdr3_aa: CASRGASRGYTF
clone_size: NA; d_call: TRBD2; j_call: TRBJ2-1; v_call: TRBV5-1; cdr3_nt: TGCGCCAGCAGCCCGACGGTTAGCGGGGGCCTCAGCTCCTACAATGAGCAGTTCTTC; cdr3_aa: CASSPTVSGGLSSYNEQFF
clone_size: NA; d_call: TRBD2; j_call: TRBJ2-5; v_call: TRBV27; cdr3_nt: TGTGCCAGCAGTTCCGGGACTAGCGGGGGAGGACAAGAGACCCAGTACTTC; cdr3_aa: CASSSGTSGGGQETQYF
clone_size: NA; d_call: TRBD1; j_call: TRBJ1-1; v_call: TRBV10-3; cdr3_nt: TGTGCCACCCGTCCAGGGGGAGGGAACACTGAAGCTTTCTTT; cdr3_aa: CATRPGGGNTEAFF
clone_size: NA; d_call: NA; j_call: TRBJ2-7; v_call: TRBV7-2; cdr3_nt: TGTGCCAGCAGCTTGGGCGGGGCAAAATCCTACGAGCAGTACTTC; cdr3_aa: CASSLGGAKSYEQYF
clone_size: NA; d_call: TRBD1; j_call: TRBJ2-7; v_call: TRBV14; cdr3_nt: TGTGCCAGCAGCCAACTTGACAGGGACTCCTACGAGCAGTACTTC; cdr3_aa: CASSQLDRDSYEQYF
clone_size: NA; d_call: TRBD2; j_call: TRBJ2-1; v_call: TRBV6-4; cdr3_nt: TGTGCCAGCAGTGACTCAAGCGGGAGTTTGGTGAATGAGCAGTTCTTC; cdr3_aa: CASSDSSGSLVNEQFF
clone_size: NA; d_call: NA; j_call: TRBJ2-3; v_call: TRBV2; cdr3_nt: TGTGCCAGCGAGGGCAGAGGGGAGGATGGTGGGACAGATACGCAGTATTTT; cdr3_aa: CASEGRGEDGGTDTQYF
clone_size: NA; d_call: TRBD1; j_call: TRBJ1-2; v_call: TRBV6-4; cdr3_nt: TGTGCCAGCAGTTCGGGACAGAGTTATGGCTACACCTTC; cdr3_aa: CASSSGQSYGYTF
clone_size: NA; d_call: TRBD1; j_call: TRBJ2-7; v_call: TRBV30; cdr3_nt: TGTGCCTGGAGTCGGAGACAGGGGGTTCACGAGCAGTACTTC; cdr3_aa: CAWSRRQGVHEQYF
clone_size: NA; d_call: NA; j_call: TRBJ1-3; v_call: TRBV7-6; cdr3_nt: TGTGCCAGCAGCTTAGCCCCCGGGGCTGGAAACACCATATATTTT; cdr3_aa: CASSLAPGAGNTIYF
clone_size: NA; d_call: TRBD2; j_call: TRBJ2-7; v_call: TRBV27; cdr3_nt: TGTGCCAGCAGTTTGAAGCGGGAGGTGTACGAGCAGTACTTC; cdr3_aa: CASSLKREVYEQYF
clone_size: NA; d_call: TRBD2; j_call: TRBJ2-5; v_call: TRBV11-3; cdr3_nt: TGTGCCAGCAGCCAAGGGTTGGCGTCGGGGGGAATAGAGACCCAGTACTTC; cdr3_aa: CASSQGLASGGIETQYF
clone_size: once; d_call: TRBD1; j_call: TRBJ1-1; v_call: TRBV5-1; cdr3_nt: TGCGCCAGCAGCTTGGGGACAGGGAGAACTGAAGCTTTCTTT; cdr3_aa: CASSLGTGRTEAFF
clone_size: once; d_call: NA; j_call: TRBJ2-7; v_call: TRBV27; cdr3_nt: TGTGCCAGCAGTTCCCGGCTGGACCGGGGATCCGAGCAGTACTTC; cdr3_aa: CASSSRLDRGSEQYF
clone_size: NA; d_call: TRBD2; j_call: TRBJ2-7; v_call: TRBV27; cdr3_nt: TGTGCCAGCAGTTCTAGCGGGAGCCACGAGCAGTACTTC; cdr3_aa: CASSSSGSHEQYF
clone_size: NA; d_call: TRBD1; j_call: TRBJ1-6; v_call: TRBV4-2; cdr3_nt: TGTGCCAGCAGCCAAGGGGGTGGACAGGAGAATTCACCCCTCCACTTT; cdr3_aa: CASSQGGGQENSPLHF
clone_size: NA; d_call: TRBD1; j_call: TRBJ1-2; v_call: TRBV7-9; cdr3_nt: TGTGCCAGCAGCTTAGTCGGGGACAGCTATGGCTACACCTTC; cdr3_aa: CASSLVGDSYGYTF
clone_size: NA; d_call: NA; j_call: TRBJ1-6; v_call: TRBV18; cdr3_nt: TGTGCCAGCTCACCAGGTGTAGGGGGTAATTCACCCCTCCACTTT; cdr3_aa: CASSPGVGGNSPLHF
clone_size: NA; d_call: NA; j_call: TRBJ2-7; v_call: TRBV7-9; cdr3_nt: TGTGCCAGCAGCTTCTCCCAGGGGTTAAACGAGCAGTACTTC; cdr3_aa: CASSFSQGLNEQYF
clone_size: NA; d_call: TRBD1; j_call: TRBJ2-7; v_call: TRBV19; cdr3_nt: TGTGCCAGTAGTCGACAGGGTGGCGGCGAGCAGTACTTC; cdr3_aa: CASSRQGGGEQYF
clone_size: NA; d_call: NA; j_call: TRBJ1-3; v_call: TRBV5-4; cdr3_nt: TGTGCCAGCAGCCCCGGGGGTTCCGGAAACACCATATATTTT; cdr3_aa: CASSPGGSGNTIYF
clone_size: NA; d_call: TRBD1; j_call: TRBJ2-1; v_call: TRBV5-6; cdr3_nt: TGTGCCAGCAGCTCGGTACAGGGGATAGGGTACAATGAGCAGTTCTTC; cdr3_aa: CASSSVQGIGYNEQFF
clone_size: NA; d_call: NA; j_call: TRBJ2-1; v_call: TRBV15; cdr3_nt: TGTGCCACCAGCAGAGGCTCGACTACCGACAATGAGCAGTTCTTC; cdr3_aa: CATSRGSTTDNEQFF
clone_size: NA; d_call: NA; j_call: TRBJ1-3; v_call: TRBV7-2; cdr3_nt: TGTGCCAGCGGGACACAGAAAAACACCATATATTTT; cdr3_aa: CASGTQKNTIYF
clone_size: NA; d_call: TRBD1; j_call: TRBJ2-7; v_call: TRBV6-4; cdr3_nt: TGTGCCAGCAGTGAGCAACGGGACAGGCTTAAATACGAGCAGTACTTC; cdr3_aa: CASSEQRDRLKYEQYF